The 15 T cell receptor beta chains reported below all come from one sample, sequenced in a study of OX40 agonist ivuxolimab in advanced cancers. This table comes from immunoSEQ multiplex PCR, and its TCRdb copy is limited to in-frame clones, with some not included. The sample gives 74,000 or so clones, 80% to 90% of which show up once; 9% to 10% is in the top ten. Here the sequenced sample was CD4+ or CD8+ T cells sorted from blood, taken in a trial of the OX40 agonist ivuxolimab. These TCRs come from an adult with an advanced solid tumor such as melanoma, head and neck, liver or kidney cancer.

DNA of the CDR3: TGCGCCAGCAGCCTATCCCTCCTTAGCGGTAAGCAGTACTTC. Protein sequence: CASSLSLLSGKQYF. The chain links TRBV4-1 to TRBJ2-7; weak D call: TRBD2 (6 bases). This CDR3 region has 14 residues. The germline V and J ends were trimmed by 4 bases and 8 bases, with 18 bases remaining between them. Germline V gene data show CDR1 as MGHRA and CDR2 as YSYEKL.

In this sample, this clone turned up once. The J gene is TRBJ1-1, the V gene TRBV5-1; D unresolved. CDR1 is SGHRS and CDR2 is YFSETQ in the germline V gene. The CDR3 length is 11 residues. Trimming removed 4 bases at V and 7 bases at J, with 8 bases between. DNA for the CDR3: TGCGCCAGCAGCCTGGAGGGTGAAGCTTTCTTT. Amino acid sequence: CASSLEGEAFF. Looking up the rest from reference TRBV5-1 and TRBJ1-1 gives the full variable domain: KAGVTQTPRYLIKTRGQQVTLSCSPISGHRSVSWYQQTPGQGLQFLFEYFSETQRNKGNFPGRFSGRQFSNSRSEMNVSTLELGDSALYLCASSLEGEAFFGQGTRLTVV.

The chain is built from TRBV5-5 and TRBJ2-3; no clear D. The CDR3 spans 15 residues. The germline V and J ends were trimmed by 0 bases and 0 bases, with 8 bases remaining between them. Germline values: CDR1 SGHKS, CDR2 YYEKEE (reference sequence). CDR3 nucleotide sequence: TGTGCCAGCAGCTTGGCGGCGGCTAGCACAGATACGCAGTATTTT. It specifies CASSLAAASTDTQYF.

The chain recombines TRBV29-1 with TRBJ2-7, with a possible D match to TRBD2 (5 bases). CDR3 size: 12 residues. V was clipped by 4 bases and J by 3 bases, with 10 bases between them. Germline loops: CDR1 SQVTM, CDR2 ANQGSEA. The CDR3 reads CSVVWSGYEQYF. For the CDR3, the DNA is TGCAGCGTTGTCTGGAGCGGCTACGAGCAGTACTTC.

This chain links TRBV7-2 with TRBJ2-1; unclear D gene. The germline V gene has CDR1 SGHTA and CDR2 FQGNSA. The germline V and J ends were trimmed by 10 bases and 0 bases, with 10 bases remaining between them. CDR3 length: 13 amino acids. The CDR3 sequence is CATASNSYNEQFF. The CDR3 bases are TGTGCCACGGCGAGCAACTCCTACAATGAGCAGTTCTTC.

The genes are TRBV9 and TRBJ1-2, with TRBD1 as a possible D gene (6 bases). CDR3 length: 15 residues. V gave up 0 bases and J gave up 5 bases, with 14 bases separating them. The V gene's germline CDR1 is SGDLS and CDR2 YYNGEE. The DNA for the CDR3 is TGTGCCAGCAGCGTAGAATGGGCAGGGGATTATGGCTACACCTTC. Protein sequence: CASSVEWAGDYGYTF.

V gene TRBV19 combines with J gene TRBJ1-2; 9 bases are shared with TRBD1. Germline loops: CDR1 LNHDA, CDR2 SQIVND (reference sequence). The V segment lost 5 bases and the J segment 3 bases; nucleotides outside the gene matches: 7. This CDR3 is built from 15 residues. CDR3 nucleotides: TGTGCCAGTAGTCTACAGGGGGCATTCGACTATGGCTACACCTTC. Encoded protein: CASSLQGAFDYGYTF.

This clone was detected a few times. The chain has TRBV28 and TRBJ2-7, with D maybe TRBD1 (6 bases). Germline V gives CDR1 MDHEN, CDR2 SYDVKM. Trimming removed 5 bases from V and 0 bases from J, with 14 bases in between. The CDR3 covers 15 residues. This CDR3 reads CASSPRGRSSYEQYF. CDR3 DNA: TGTGCCAGCAGTCCCAGGGGCAGGAGCTCCTACGAGCAGTACTTC.

This chain joins TRBV5-1 and TRBJ2-7; possible D gene TRBD1, 6 bases. The germline V and J ends were trimmed by 10 bases and 0 bases, with 14 bases remaining between them. The germline gives CDR1 SGHRS, CDR2 YFSETQ. This CDR3 contains 13 residues. The CDR3 loop is CASRQAASYEQYF. The CDR3 DNA follows: TGCGCCTCTAGACAGGCAGCCTCCTACGAGCAGTACTTC.

The V and J genes are TRBV5-4 and TRBJ2-5, with TRBD2 as a possible D gene (7 bases). The ends were cut back, 6 bases at V and 5 bases at J, with 23 bases in the middle. The CDR3 consists of 16 residues. Germline V gene lookup returns CDR1 SGHNT and CDR2 YYREEE (reference sequence). The chain's CDR3 is CASTTQEGGALETQYF. CDR3 sequence (DNA): TGTGCCAGCACCACCCAAGAAGGGGGGGCGTTGGAGACCCAGTACTTC. Full variable domain (remainder filled in from reference TRBV5-4 and TRBJ2-5): ETGVTQSPTHLIKTRGQQVTLRCSSQSGHNTVSWYQQALGQGPQFIFQYYREEENGRGNFPPRFSGLQFPNYSSELNVNALELDDSALYLCASTTQEGGALETQYFGPGTRLLVL.

This chain uses TRBV18 with TRBJ1-2, with D unclear. Trimming took 3 bases from V and 8 from J, leaving 13 bases between them. CDR1 KGHSH and CDR2 LQKENI come from the germline V gene. The CDR3 is 13 amino acids. The CDR3 is CASSPDKDSGYTF. Here the CDR3 DNA reads TGTGCCAGCTCACCGGATAAGGACTCGGGCTACACCTTC. Full variable domain (remainder filled in from reference TRBV18 and TRBJ1-2): NAGVMQNPRHLVRRRGQEARLRCSPMKGHSHVYWYRQLPEEGLKFMVYLQKENIIDESGMPKERFSAEFPKEGPSILRIQQVVRGDSAAYFCASSPDKDSGYTFGSGTRLTVV.

The chain recombines TRBV6-1 with TRBJ2-1; 7 bases fit TRBD2. This CDR3 comprises 14 residues. From germline, CDR1 is MNHNS and CDR2 SASEGT. V was pared by 5 bases and J by 7 bases, with 8 bases of the junction left unmatched. CDR3 sequence reads: CASSSGLVWNEQFF. CDR3 nucleotides: TGTGCCAGCAGTTCAGGACTAGTATGGAATGAGCAGTTCTTC.

This chain joins TRBV5-6 and TRBJ1-3; 7 bases are shared with TRBD1. Germline V gives CDR1 SGHDT, CDR2 YYEEEE. The ends lost 3 bases at V and 2 bases at J; junction bases unmatched: 5. The CDR3 runs 15 residues. CDR3 nucleotide sequence: TGTGCCAGCAGCTCCACAGGGGTCCCTGGAAACACCATATATTTT. Translation: CASSSTGVPGNTIYF. Looking up the rest from reference TRBV5-6 and TRBJ1-3 gives the full variable domain: DAGVTQSPTHLIKTRGQQVTLRCSPKSGHDTVSWYQQALGQGPQFIFQYYEEEERQRGNFPDRFSGHQFPNYSSELNVNALLLGDSALYLCASSSTGVPGNTIYFGEGSWLTVV.

The chain is built from TRBV7-6 and TRBJ2-7; D possibly corresponds to TRBD2 (5 bases). The CDR3 sequence is 15 residues long. Deletions cut 1 base from V and 7 bases from J, with 17 bases between. The germline V gene encodes CDR1 SGHVS and CDR2 FNYEAQ. The CDR3 DNA follows: TGTGCCAGCAGCTTAGGAGGGCTGAGCCCTTCGGAGCAGTACTTC. This sequence encodes CASSLGGLSPSEQYF.

The rearrangement uses TRBV5-1 and TRBJ1-2; 10 nucleotides agree with TRBD1. V dropped 2 bases and J dropped 4; count of bases not matched to a gene: 2. CDR1 is SGHRS and CDR2 is YFSETQ in the germline V gene. The CDR3 runs to 14 residues. CDR3 in amino acids: CASSFRTGGYGYTF. The CDR3 region has the DNA TGCGCCAGCAGCTTCAGGACAGGGGGCTATGGCTACACCTTC.